The rows below give T cell receptor beta chains drawn from one sample of a study of T cell responses to AZD1222 COVID-19 vaccine. Sequencing used immunoSEQ multiplex PCR; TCRdb keeps in-frame clones, though not all of them. Of 120,000 to 150,000 clones listed, 70% to 90% are singletons. Sequences were derived from peripheral blood, sampled on day 0 of AZD1222 vaccination. These receptors were collected from an adult in good health. Both conserved end residues are part of each CDR3. Each record gives: J gene, V gene, clone size, D gene, CDR3 DNA, CDR3 protein. D genes are given only for firm matches. The size field is filled for only some rows; it gives once, few, many or a size class.

J gene: TRBJ2-1; V gene: TRBV6-5; clone size: -; D gene: TRBD2; CDR3 DNA: TGTGCCAGCAGTTACGGTGGGGGGGAGATGTGGGATGAGCAGTTCTTC; CDR3 protein: CASSYGGGEMWDEQFF
J gene: TRBJ1-6; V gene: TRBV3-1/TRBV3-2; clone size: -; D gene: -; CDR3 DNA: TGTGCCAGCAGCGCGAAACCCTTGAATTCACCCCTCCACTTT; CDR3 protein: CASSAKPLNSPLHF
J gene: TRBJ2-7; V gene: TRBV7-8; clone size: -; D gene: TRBD2; CDR3 DNA: TGTGCCAGCAGCTCCGGACTAGCGGGGGGTCTCAAGCAGTACTTC; CDR3 protein: CASSSGLAGGLKQYF
J gene: TRBJ2-1; V gene: TRBV4-2; clone size: once; D gene: -; CDR3 DNA: TGTGCCAGCAGTACAGGTTACAATGAGCAGTTCTTC; CDR3 protein: CASSTGYNEQFF
J gene: TRBJ1-4; V gene: TRBV15; clone size: -; D gene: -; CDR3 DNA: TGTGCCACCAGCAGATCCCTCGGGGGGGTTAATGAAAAACTGTTTTTT; CDR3 protein: CATSRSLGGVNEKLFF
J gene: TRBJ2-3; V gene: TRBV7-2; clone size: -; D gene: TRBD2; CDR3 DNA: TGTGCCAGCAGCTTAGTTAGCGGGAGGCTCACAGATACGCAGTATTTT; CDR3 protein: CASSLVSGRLTDTQYF
J gene: TRBJ2-1; V gene: TRBV7-7; clone size: -; D gene: TRBD2; CDR3 DNA: TGTGCTAGCAGCTTAGGGTCCAGCGGGGGGACGTACAATGAGCAGTTCTTC; CDR3 protein: CASSLGSSGGTYNEQFF
J gene: TRBJ1-5; V gene: TRBV5-5; clone size: -; D gene: -; CDR3 DNA: TGTGCCAGCAGCCGATCTAGCAATCAGCCCCAGCATTTT; CDR3 protein: CASSRSSNQPQHF
J gene: TRBJ2-7; V gene: TRBV6-5; clone size: -; D gene: TRBD1; CDR3 DNA: TGTGCCAGCAGTTACCAGGGGGCAACGTCGTACGAGCAGTACTTC; CDR3 protein: CASSYQGATSYEQYF
J gene: TRBJ1-1; V gene: TRBV11-2; clone size: -; D gene: TRBD1; CDR3 DNA: TGTGCCAGCAGCCACGGACAGGGGGCTGTCACTGAAGCTTTCTTT; CDR3 protein: CASSHGQGAVTEAFF
J gene: TRBJ2-2; V gene: TRBV11-3; clone size: -; D gene: -; CDR3 DNA: TGTGCCAGCAGCCCACAGGGACACACCGGGGAGCTGTTTTTT; CDR3 protein: CASSPQGHTGELFF
J gene: TRBJ2-1; V gene: TRBV4-2; clone size: -; D gene: -; CDR3 DNA: TGTGCCAGCAGCCTAGACTCCACCTCTTACAATGAGCAGTTCTTC; CDR3 protein: CASSLDSTSYNEQFF